Given below is one TCR beta chain in context. Libraries were prepared by immunoSEQ multiplex PCR; TCRdb keeps only in-frame clonotypes and omits some of them. This table has around 250,000 clones, about 83% appearing once. Trimming cost V 8 bases and J 3 bases; bases outside gene matches: 7. The CDR3 loop spans 13 amino acids. From germline, CDR1 is LNHNV and CDR2 YYDKDF (reference sequence). This entry is derived from a study of blood T cell repertoires in COVID-19. The sample comprised peripheral blood. The rearrangement joins TRBV15 to TRBJ2-7; 7 bases line up with TRBD1. The sequence was collected from a man in his thirties or forties who had recovered from COVID-19. CDR3 in amino acids: CATADRPGYEQYF. The CDR3, as DNA: TGTGCCACCGCGGACAGGCCAGGCTACGAGCAGTACTTC.